These 27 T cell receptor beta chains came from one sample sequenced in a study of T cell changes during pregnancy in multiple sclerosis. Sequencing used immunoSEQ multiplex PCR; TCRdb keeps in-frame clones, though not all of them. The repertoire holds about 100,000 clones, with 92% as singletons. The specimen comprised peripheral blood, sampled after pregnancy. All receptors derive from a female donor with multiple sclerosis, enrolled in a pregnancy study.

This clone has a single count. The J gene is TRBJ2-3, the V gene TRBV7-9, with 7 bases identical to TRBD1. CDR3 length: 18 residues. Per germline, CDR1 SEHNR and CDR2 FQNEAQ (reference sequence). J gave up 0 bases and V 4 bases, and 13 bases lay outside the gene matches. As DNA, the CDR3 is TGTGCCAGCAGCTCTACTGCCGACGGGACAGCTAGCACAGATACGCAGTATTTT. It codes for CASSSTADGTASTDTQYF. Supplemented by reference TRBV7-9 and TRBJ2-3, the full variable domain reads DTGVSQNPRHKITKRGQNVTFRCDPISEHNRLYWYRQTLGQGPEFLTYFQNEAQLEKSRLLSDRFSAERPKGSFSTLEIQRTEQGDSAMYLCASSSTADGTASTDTQYFGPGTRLTVL.

The rearrangement joins TRBV6-1 to TRBJ1-5, with 9 bases that match TRBD1. This CDR3 has 15 residues. The trim removed 7 bases at V and 3 bases at J, leaving 7 bases unmatched. CDR1 and CDR2 (germline): MNHNS, SASEGT. This chain's CDR3 is CASIRDRVINQPQHF. The CDR3 bases are TGTGCCAGCATACGGGACAGGGTTATCAATCAGCCCCAGCATTTT.

The chain employs TRBV4-2 and TRBJ1-5; no firm D call. This CDR3 has 13 residues. CDR1 and CDR2 (germline): LGHNA, YNFKEQ. V was pared by 0 bases and J by 5 bases, with 5 bases between. In DNA, the CDR3 is TGTGCCAGCAGCCAAGATCTTGATCAGCCCCAGCATTTT. It specifies CASSQDLDQPQHF.

The chain recombines TRBV5-1 with TRBJ1-3, with D tentatively TRBD1 (6 bases). CDR3 length: 13 residues. Germline loops: CDR1 SGHRS, CDR2 YFSETQ. Deletions cut 5 bases from V and 3 bases from J, with 9 bases between. CDR3 nucleotide sequence: TGCGCCAGCAGTTCAGGGGATGGAAACACCATATATTTT. This sequence encodes CASSSGDGNTIYF.

J is TRBJ1-1 and V is TRBV6-1; D is perhaps TRBD1 (6 bases). V lost 1 base, J lost 7 bases, and 13 bases lay in between. The CDR3 is 14 amino acids. The V gene's germline CDR1 is MNHNS and CDR2 SASEGT. Here the CDR3 reads CASSEGQAAGEAFF. CDR3 bases: TGTGCCAGCAGTGAAGGACAGGCAGCCGGTGAAGCTTTCTTT.

The chain links TRBV6-5 to TRBJ2-5; a weak D match, TRBD1 (6 bases). Germline CDR1 reads MNHEY; CDR2 reads SVGAGI. Trimming left V 7 bases short and J 0 bases short, with 9 bases between. The CDR3 covers 13 residues. As DNA, the CDR3 is TGTGCCAGCAAGCAGGGGTACCAAGAGACCCAGTACTTC. It yields the protein CASKQGYQETQYF.

This chain links TRBV5-1 with TRBJ2-7, with D perhaps matching TRBD2 (6 bases). Trimming pared 2 bases from V and 0 bases from J, leaving 12 bases between. The CDR3 sequence is 15 residues long. Per the germline V gene, CDR1 is SGHRS and CDR2 is YFSETQ. This chain's CDR3 is CASSFGGSSSYEQYF. The CDR3 region has the DNA TGCGCCAGCAGCTTCGGGGGATCCAGCTCCTACGAGCAGTACTTC.

CDR3 sequence: CASRGSGGTEAFF. The DNA for the CDR3 is TGTGCCAGCAGAGGTTCCGGGGGCACTGAAGCTTTCTTT. This rearrangement joins TRBV11-2 to TRBJ1-1; possible D gene TRBD1, 5 bases. Germline CDR1 SGHAT, CDR2 FQNNGV. V lost 6 bases, J lost 4 bases, and 12 bases lay in between. This CDR3 region has 13 residues.

The chain carries TRBV7-9 and TRBJ2-1; 14 bases match TRBD2. CDR3 length: 16 amino acids. Germline CDR1 is SEHNR and CDR2 is FQNEAQ (reference sequence). The junction had 3 bases not matched to a gene; V was cut back by 4 bases and J by 4 bases. For the CDR3, the DNA is TGTGCCAGCAGCTCCGGGACTAGCGGGAGTTACAATGAGCAGTTCTTC. Its protein product is CASSSGTSGSYNEQFF.

The chain combines TRBV7-9 with TRBJ2-7, with a weak D call TRBD1 (6 bases). The CDR3 is 15 amino acids. Germline CDR1 SEHNR, CDR2 FQNEAQ (reference sequence). The V end was cut by 0 bases, the J end by 5 bases, with 14 bases between. The CDR3 here is CASSLAAGTLHEQYF. Written as DNA, the CDR3 is TGTGCCAGCAGCTTAGCTGCCGGGACACTCCACGAGCAGTACTTC. The full variable domain, completed using reference TRBV7-9 and TRBJ2-7, is DTGVSQNPRHKITKRGQNVTFRCDPISEHNRLYWYRQTLGQGPEFLTYFQNEAQLEKSRLLSDRFSAERPKGSFSTLEIQRTEQGDSAMYLCASSLAAGTLHEQYFGPGTRLTVT.

This chain joins TRBV2 and TRBJ2-4; 7 positions agree with TRBD1. This CDR3 has 14 residues. The germline V gene has CDR1 SNHLY and CDR2 FYNNEI. The V segment lost 8 bases and the J segment 1 base; nucleotides outside the gene matches: 5. Written as DNA, the CDR3 is TGTGCCAGCGCAGAGACAGGGGCCAAAAACATTCAGTACTTC. It specifies CASAETGAKNIQYF.

This rearrangement joins TRBV7-2 to TRBJ2-2, with 13 bases fitting TRBD2. CDR1 SGHTA and CDR2 FQGNSA come from the germline V gene. This CDR3 comprises 17 residues. The trim removed 5 bases at V and 5 bases at J, leaving 8 bases unmatched. CDR3 nucleotide sequence: TGTGCCAGCAGCCACAAAGGGACTAGCGGGAAAACCGGGGAGCTGTTTTTT. It yields the protein CASSHKGTSGKTGELFF. Combining the CDR3 with reference TRBV7-2 and TRBJ2-2 gives the whole variable domain GAGVSQSPSNKVTEKGKDVELRCDPISGHTALYWYRQSLGQGLEFLIYFQGNSAPDKSGLPSDRFSAERTGGSVSTLTIQRTQQEDSAVYLCASSHKGTSGKTGELFFGEGSRLTVL.

CDR3 nucleotides: TGCGCCAGCAGCTTAAACACGGGACACAACTATGGCTACACCTTC. This sequence encodes CASSLNTGHNYGYTF. The chain employs TRBV5-1 and TRBJ1-2; D possibly corresponds to TRBD1 (6 bases). Germline CDR1 SGHRS, CDR2 YFSETQ. Trimming shortened V by 2 bases and J by 2 bases, and 13 bases separated the two germline ends. The length of the CDR3 is 15 residues.

This chain joins TRBV5-4 and TRBJ2-1, with TRBD2 identical over 13 bases. This CDR3 has 15 amino acids. Trimming at V came to 4 bases and at J to 5 bases, leaving 3 bases not matched to a gene. Germline lookup yields CDR1 SGHNT and CDR2 YYREEE (reference sequence). The CDR3: CASSPTSGRDNEQFF. As DNA, the CDR3 is TGTGCCAGCAGCCCTACTAGCGGGAGGGACAATGAGCAGTTCTTC.

The chain is built from TRBV19 and TRBJ2-3; 10 bases align to TRBD1. J gave up 10 bases and V 9 bases, and 4 bases lay outside the gene matches. The length of the CDR3 is 11 residues. CDR1 is LNHDA, CDR2 SQIVND, per germline (reference sequence). CDR3 DNA sequence: TGTGCCAGCGGACAGGGGGGACCGCAGTATTTT. Protein: CASGQGGPQYF.

The genes are TRBV30 and TRBJ2-7; maybe TRBD2 (5 bases). The CDR3 has 14 residues. V lost 0 bases and J 0 bases, leaving 9 bases between the germline ends. In germline, CDR1 is GTSNPN, CDR2 SVGIG (reference sequence). This CDR3 is CAWSVRGSSYEQYF. Written as DNA, the CDR3 is TGTGCCTGGAGTGTACGAGGGAGCTCCTACGAGCAGTACTTC.

V usage is TRBV6-5 and J usage is TRBJ1-2, with TRBD1 as a possible D gene (5 bases). There are 14 residues in the CDR3. Trimming removed 2 bases at V and 4 bases at J, with 11 bases between. CDR1 MNHEY and CDR2 SVGAGI come from the germline V gene. The CDR3 loop is CASSYGQGTYGYTF. In DNA form, the CDR3 reads TGTGCCAGCAGTTACGGGCAGGGAACCTATGGCTACACCTTC.

As for this clone: Possible read error: a much larger clone is one base away. The chain recombines TRBV6-4 with TRBJ2-1; the match to TRBD2 covers 7 bases. CDR3 size: 13 residues. Germline trimming cut 3 bases from V and 4 bases from J; bases unmatched to any gene: 0. Per germline, CDR1 MRHNA and CDR2 SNTAGT. For the CDR3, the DNA is TGTGCCAGCAGTGAGCGGGAGTACAATGAGCAGTTCTTC. Its protein is CASSEREYNEQFF.

This rearrangement joins TRBV27 to TRBJ1-1; D unclear. Germline V CDR1 and CDR2: MNHEY, SMNVEV (reference sequence). V was pared by 3 bases and J by 7 bases, with 12 bases between. CDR3 length: 13 residues. Here the CDR3 reads CASSFSGTLEAFF. DNA of the CDR3: TGTGCCAGCAGTTTCTCGGGAACCCTTGAAGCTTTCTTT.

The chain combines TRBV5-6 with TRBJ2-5, with a possible D match to TRBD1 (6 bases). V shed 5 bases and J shed 5 bases, with 16 bases lying between them. CDR1 SGHDT and CDR2 YYEEEE come from the germline V gene. This CDR3 is 14 amino acids long. The CDR3 nucleotides are TGTGCCAGCAGATCCATAGGCCAGGGGGAGACCCAGTACTTC. Translating gives CASRSIGQGETQYF.

The rearrangement joins TRBV27 to TRBJ2-7; 16 nucleotides line up with TRBD2. Germline lookup yields CDR1 MNHEY and CDR2 SMNVEV (reference sequence). Trimming took 4 bases from V and 0 from J; bases not matched to a gene: 6. The CDR3 runs 18 residues. DNA of the CDR3: TGTGCCAGCAGTTCATCCGGGACTAGCGGGGGGGCCTCCTACGAGCAGTACTTC. Translating gives CASSSSGTSGGASYEQYF.

The gene calls are TRBV30 and TRBJ2-1, with 8 positions matching TRBD2. The CDR3 sequence is 14 residues long. After removal of 4 bases from V and 6 bases from J, the junction contained 8 bases not matched to a gene. Germline CDR1 GTSNPN, CDR2 SVGIG (reference sequence). CDR3: CAWNRGGLGNEQFF. DNA of the CDR3: TGTGCCTGGAATCGGGGGGGGCTTGGCAATGAGCAGTTCTTC.

The chain recombines TRBV7-3 with TRBJ2-1, with 9 bases that match TRBD1. Trimming removed 4 bases from V and 3 bases from J; junction bases left unmatched: 7. The CDR3 has 16 amino acids. Germline V gene lookup returns CDR1 SGHTA and CDR2 FQGTGA. The CDR3 nucleotides read TGTGCCAGCAGCTGGGCCCTGGGACAGGGCTACAATGAGCAGTTCTTC. It yields the protein CASSWALGQGYNEQFF.

The genes are TRBV2 and TRBJ2-1, with 10 bases that match TRBD2. Per the germline V gene, CDR1 is SNHLY and CDR2 is FYNNEI. V dropped 2 bases and J dropped 7; count of bases not matched to a gene: 5. This CDR3 has 15 residues. The CDR3 DNA reads as TGTGCCAGCAGTGAAAGCGGGAGGGCCCGGAATGAGCAGTTCTTC. Protein product: CASSESGRARNEQFF.

The V gene is TRBV18, the J gene TRBJ2-7; TRBD1 might be the D (6 bases). The CDR3 runs to 13 residues. Germline V CDR1 and CDR2: KGHSH, LQKENI. Trimming cost V 3 bases and J 4 bases, with 10 bases left between them. In DNA form, the CDR3 reads TGTGCCAGCTCACCCGCACAGGGTTACGAGCAGTACTTC. Its translation: CASSPAQGYEQYF.

The chain is built from TRBV4-1 and TRBJ2-3; the D gene is possibly TRBD2 (6 bases). This CDR3 has 16 amino acids. Per germline, CDR1 MGHRA and CDR2 YSYEKL. The V and J ends lost 1 base and 0 bases respectively, with 11 bases between them. Here the CDR3 DNA reads TGCGCCAGCAGCCAAGGGCGGGGATCTAGCACAGATACGCAGTATTTT. Amino acids: CASSQGRGSSTDTQYF.

Only one count was recorded for this clone. The V gene is TRBV30, the J gene TRBJ2-7; D unresolved. Germline lookup yields CDR1 GTSNPN and CDR2 SVGIG (reference sequence). Trimming removed 2 bases from V and 1 base from J, with 9 bases in between. CDR3 size: 13 residues. In nucleotides, the CDR3 is TGTGCCTGGAGTATTACGGGTTCCTACGAGCAGTACTTC. Residues: CAWSITGSYEQYF. Full variable domain (rest looked up from reference TRBV30 and TRBJ2-7): SQTIHQWPATLVQPVGSPLSLECTVEGTSNPNLYWYRQAAGRGLQLLFYSVGIGQISSEVPQNLSASRPQDRQFILSSKKLLLSDSGFYLCAWSITGSYEQYFGPGTRLTVT.